This entry features one T cell receptor (beta chain) sequence. The data were taken from a study of blood T cell repertoires in COVID-19. Sequenced by immunoSEQ multiplex PCR; TCRdb stores in-frame clones only, minus some. Of about 200,000 clones in the sample, roughly 82% are singletons; the top ten hold less than 9.5%. The CDR3 consists of 13 residues. The ends were cut back, 4 bases at V and 3 bases at J, with 9 bases in the middle. Germline loops: CDR1 SGHTA, CDR2 FQGNSA. Sequences were obtained from peripheral blood. The rearrangement links TRBV7-2 to TRBJ1-2; no clear D gene. The sequence derives from a woman aged 55-69 years with COVID-19, enrolled during active disease. CDR3 protein: CASSSGNHYGYTF. The DNA of the CDR3 is TGTGCCAGCAGCTCCGGGAACCACTATGGCTACACCTTC.